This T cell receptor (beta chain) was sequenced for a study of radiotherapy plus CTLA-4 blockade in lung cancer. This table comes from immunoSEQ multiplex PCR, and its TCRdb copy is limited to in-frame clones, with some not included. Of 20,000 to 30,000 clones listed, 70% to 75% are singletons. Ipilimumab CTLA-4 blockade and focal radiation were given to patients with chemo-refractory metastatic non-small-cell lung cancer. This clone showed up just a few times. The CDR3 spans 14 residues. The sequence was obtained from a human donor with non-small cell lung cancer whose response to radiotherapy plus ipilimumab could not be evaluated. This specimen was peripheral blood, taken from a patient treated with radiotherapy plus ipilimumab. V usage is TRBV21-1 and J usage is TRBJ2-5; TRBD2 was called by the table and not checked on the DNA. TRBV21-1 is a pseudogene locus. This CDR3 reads CASLPRASGLEQYF. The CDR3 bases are TGTGCCAGCCTTCCACGGGCTAGCGGGTTAGAGCAGTACTTC.